A single sample gave rise to the 32 T cell receptor beta chains below, sequenced in a study of blood T cell repertoires in COVID-19. Here immunoSEQ multiplex PCR was the method, and the copy in TCRdb shows in-frame clones only, minus some. The sample consists of a few hundred thousand clones, around nine tenths of them appearing once. What was sequenced was PBMCs or T cells enriched from blood (not recorded which). These receptor sequences come from a middle-aged woman who had recovered from COVID-19.

The rearrangement links TRBV4-1 to TRBJ2-2; D is uncertain. Germline V gene data show CDR1 as MGHRA and CDR2 as YSYEKL. The CDR3 has 13 amino acids. The ends were cut back, 4 bases at V and 2 bases at J, with 5 bases in the middle. The chain's CDR3 is CASSLFNTGELFF. CDR3 nucleotides: TGCGCCAGCAGCCTATTTAACACCGGGGAGCTGTTTTTT.

The chain couples TRBV2 to TRBJ1-6; perhaps TRBD1 as D (6 bases). Germline V gene lookup returns CDR1 SNHLY and CDR2 FYNNEI. The CDR3 contains 14 residues. The germline V and J ends were trimmed by 4 bases and 7 bases, with 11 bases remaining between them. CDR3 amino acids: CASSVAGANSPLHF. The CDR3 region has the DNA TGTGCCAGCAGTGTGGCAGGGGCGAATTCACCCCTCCACTTT. The full variable domain, with the rest looked up from reference TRBV2 and TRBJ1-6, is EPEVTQTPSHQVTQMGQEVILRCVPISNHLYFYWYRQILGQKVEFLVSFYNNEISEKSEIFDDQFSVERPDGSNFTLKIRSTKLEDSAMYFCASSVAGANSPLHFGNGTRLTVT.

This rearrangement joins TRBV9 to TRBJ2-2, with TRBD2 matching over 10 bases. This CDR3 spans 14 amino acids. Germline CDR1 SGDLS, CDR2 YYNGEE. V was pared by 7 bases and J by 7 bases, with 7 bases of the junction left unmatched. The CDR3 sequence: CASALTSGYGELFF. The DNA of the CDR3 is TGTGCCAGCGCCCTGACTAGCGGGTACGGGGAGCTGTTTTTT.

The V gene is TRBV19, the J gene TRBJ1-3, with D possibly being TRBD1 (5 bases). V lost 10 bases to trimming and J lost 2 bases, with 12 bases between them. Germline CDR1 and CDR2: LNHDA and SQIVND (reference sequence). The CDR3 has 13 residues. The CDR3: CATLRGAGNTIYF. CDR3 DNA: TGTGCCACCCTCCGGGGGGCTGGAAACACCATATATTTT.

The gene calls are TRBV27 and TRBJ2-7, with 7 bases that match TRBD1. The CDR3 is made up of 16 amino acids. From germline, CDR1 is MNHEY and CDR2 SMNVEV (reference sequence). After removal of 4 bases from V and 3 bases from J, the junction contained 12 bases not matched to a gene. The CDR3 loop is CASSSSVGDRDYEQYF. Here the CDR3 DNA reads TGTGCCAGCAGTTCCTCAGTCGGGGACAGAGACTACGAGCAGTACTTC.

This clone was seen only once. The gene calls are TRBV18 and TRBJ2-7, with 7 bases matching TRBD1. Germline assignment: CDR1 KGHSH and CDR2 LQKENI. CDR3 length: 14 amino acids. The ends lost 6 bases at V and 2 bases at J; junction bases unmatched: 7. The CDR3 DNA follows: TGTGCCAGCTCCCGACAGGGAAGGACCTACGAGCAGTACTTC. This encodes CASSRQGRTYEQYF. The entire variable domain, with the rest obtained from reference TRBV18 and TRBJ2-7, is as follows: NAGVMQNPRHLVRRRGQEARLRCSPMKGHSHVYWYRQLPEEGLKFMVYLQKENIIDESGMPKERFSAEFPKEGPSILRIQQVVRGDSAAYFCASSRQGRTYEQYFGPGTRLTVT.

V and J are TRBV29-1 and TRBJ1-1, with a possible D match to TRBD1 (6 bases). Per germline, CDR1 SQVTM and CDR2 ANQGSEA. This CDR3 comprises 15 residues. Trimming cost V 3 bases and J 4 bases, with 18 bases left between them. The CDR3, as DNA: TGCAGCGTTGAGAAAACGGGACACACGAGCACTGAAGCTTTCTTT. Protein sequence: CSVEKTGHTSTEAFF.

In regard to this clone: Other DNA sequences in this sample translate to the same CDR3. V gene TRBV9 combines with J gene TRBJ2-7, with 8 positions matching TRBD1. Germline-derived CDR1 and CDR2 are SGDLS and YYNGEE. V shed 4 bases, J shed 2 bases, and the junction held 5 bases outside the gene matches. This CDR3 is 14 amino acids long. The DNA of the CDR3 is TGTGCCAGCAGCCCCGGACAGGGACCCTACGAGCAGTACTTC. It codes for CASSPGQGPYEQYF. The full variable domain, with the rest looked up from reference TRBV9 and TRBJ2-7, is DSGVTQTPKHLITATGQRVTLRCSPRSGDLSVYWYQQSLDQGLQFLIQYYNGEERAKGNILERFSAQQFPDLHSELNLSSLELGDSALYFCASSPGQGPYEQYFGPGTRLTVT.

The chain carries TRBV5-4 and TRBJ1-2; D ambiguous. The CDR3 consists of 14 residues. Trimming took 1 base from V and 2 from J, leaving 9 bases between them. Per the germline V gene, CDR1 is SGHNT and CDR2 is YYREEE (reference sequence). In nucleotides, the CDR3 is TGTGCCAGCAGCTTGCTTGCGGGGAACTATGGCTACACCTTC. As protein: CASSLLAGNYGYTF.

Only one count was recorded for this clone. The chain employs TRBV7-9 and TRBJ2-1, with 8 nucleotides matching TRBD2. This CDR3 is built from 14 residues. Germline lookup yields CDR1 SEHNR and CDR2 FQNEAQ (reference sequence). Germline trimming cut 5 bases from V and 9 bases from J; bases unmatched to any gene: 9. CDR3 bases: TGTGCCAGCAGCCCACGGGGGGGAGGTGGTGAGCAGTTCTTC. It is translated as CASSPRGGGGEQFF.

J is TRBJ2-5 and V is TRBV18, with a weak D call TRBD1 (6 bases). The CDR3 runs 19 residues. The germline CDR1 and CDR2 sequences are KGHSH and LQKENI. Trimming took off 0 bases at V and 5 bases at J, with 25 bases between the two ends. In nucleotides, the CDR3 is TGTGCCAGCTCACCACCGGTGGTCCTACAGGGAATTAGGCAGGAGACCCAGTACTTC. This codes for CASSPPVVLQGIRQETQYF.

The chain is built from TRBV6-4 and TRBJ1-2; maybe TRBD1 (6 bases). Trimming took 3 bases from V and 5 from J, leaving 10 bases between them. CDR3 length: 13 amino acids. In germline, CDR1 is MRHNA, CDR2 SNTAGT. CDR3 in DNA: TGTGCCAGCAGTGAAACACAGGGTTATGGCTACACCTTC. Translation gives CASSETQGYGYTF.

Written as DNA, the CDR3 is TGTGCCAGCAGTACCGGGACTAGCGGGAGAAGGAATGAGCAGTTCTTC. Translation: CASSTGTSGRRNEQFF. This chain uses TRBV6-4 with TRBJ2-1; 14 positions match TRBD2. The CDR3 is made up of 16 amino acids. Germline CDR1 is MRHNA and CDR2 is SNTAGT. J gave up 7 bases and V 5 bases, and 7 bases lay outside the gene matches.

This chain links TRBV19 with TRBJ1-1, with D possibly matching TRBD1 (5 bases). CDR1 LNHDA and CDR2 SQIVND come from the germline V gene (reference sequence). V lost 7 bases and J lost 0, with 15 bases in between. The CDR3 loop spans 15 amino acids. In DNA, the CDR3 is TGTGCCAGTACCCAGACAGCAGCAATGAACACTGAAGCTTTCTTT. The encoded protein is CASTQTAAMNTEAFF.

This clone showed up just once. The J gene is TRBJ2-7, the V gene TRBV6-5; the D is unclear. V lost 3 bases to trimming and J lost 3 bases, with 3 bases between them. This CDR3 region has 11 residues. Germline V gene lookup returns CDR1 MNHEY and CDR2 SVGAGI. The CDR3 is CASSYYYEQYF. The CDR3, as DNA: TGTGCCAGCAGTTATTACTACGAGCAGTACTTC.

The gene calls are TRBV29-1 and TRBJ2-1; tentatively, D is TRBD1 (6 bases). Trimming shortened V by 5 bases and J by 7 bases, and 15 bases separated the two germline ends. The germline V gene encodes CDR1 SQVTM and CDR2 ANQGSEA. This CDR3 comprises 13 residues. The CDR3 DNA reads as TGCAGCGTTAACCGGGACATCTCAAATGAGCAGTTCTTC. Protein: CSVNRDISNEQFF.

This sequence joins TRBV20-1 and TRBJ2-7; maybe TRBD1 (6 bases). The germline V and J ends were trimmed by 3 bases and 1 base, with 13 bases remaining between them. This CDR3 has 14 amino acids. Germline CDR1 DFQATT, CDR2 SNEGSKA (reference sequence). The CDR3 DNA reads as TGCAGTGCTAGTAGGCCACAGGGTTCCTACGAGCAGTACTTC. Its translation: CSASRPQGSYEQYF.

Details on this clone: A read error may account for a junction end that differs from germline. The genes are TRBV11-3 and TRBJ1-1; no clear D. Germline V gene data show CDR1 as SGHNT and CDR2 as YENEEA. The CDR3 runs 13 residues. CDR3 loop: CASSPTANSEAFF. CDR3 coding DNA: TGTGCCAGCAGCCCCACCGCGAACTCTGAAGCTTTCTTT.

The rearrangement links TRBV20-1 to TRBJ1-1; 9 positions agree with TRBD1. The length of the CDR3 is 11 residues. Looked up from germline, CDR1 is DFQATT and CDR2 is SNEGSKA (reference sequence). Trimming removed 6 bases from V and 11 bases from J; junction bases left unmatched: 7. In DNA, the CDR3 is TGCAGTGCGGGACAGGGTGCAGAGGCTTTCTTT. Translated: CSAGQGAEAFF.

The V gene is TRBV25-1, the J gene TRBJ1-4; unclear D gene. This CDR3 contains 15 residues. Looked up from germline, CDR1 is MGHDK and CDR2 is SYGVNS. Between the trimmed V and J ends, which lost 2 bases and 6 bases, there was a span of 13 bases. CDR3: CASSERRGGYEKLFF. In nucleotides, the CDR3 is TGTGCCAGCAGTGAAAGGCGAGGAGGCTATGAAAAACTGTTTTTT.

The chain employs TRBV5-8 and TRBJ1-1; D may be TRBD1 (6 bases). CDR3 length equals 15 residues. The germline V gene has CDR1 SGHTS and CDR2 YDEGEE. As DNA, the CDR3 is TGTGCTTCCAACGGAGGGAGGGGGATGAACACTGAAGCTTTCTTT. This translates into CASNGGRGMNTEAFF.

The chain employs TRBV6-1 and TRBJ2-5, with D possibly TRBD2 on 5 matching bases. V lost 0 bases to trimming and J lost 4 bases, with 12 bases between them. The CDR3 has 15 residues. Germline V CDR1 and CDR2: MNHNS, SASEGT. The CDR3, as DNA: TGTGCCAGCAGTGAAGCCCCAGCGGCTAGAGAGACCCAGTACTTC. Its translation is CASSEAPAARETQYF.

This clone was detected once. The V call is TRBV24-1, the J call TRBJ1-5, with D tentatively TRBD1 (6 bases). V lost 2 bases and J 0 bases, leaving 10 bases between the germline ends. The CDR3 sequence is 16 residues long. CDR1 KGHDR and CDR2 SFDVKD come from the germline V gene. CDR3 sequence reads: CATSDSQGFSNQPQHF. The CDR3 region has the DNA TGTGCCACCAGTGATTCCCAGGGGTTTAGCAATCAGCCCCAGCATTTT.

The rearrangement links TRBV5-1 to TRBJ1-1; TRBD1 agrees at 9 bases. The CDR3 has 14 amino acids. Germline V gene data show CDR1 as SGHRS and CDR2 as YFSETQ. The J segment lost 1 base and the V segment lost 6 bases, leaving 4 bases of the junction unmatched. This chain's CDR3 is CASKGTGSNTEAFF. DNA of the CDR3: TGCGCCAGCAAAGGGACAGGGTCGAACACTGAAGCTTTCTTT.

The gene calls are TRBV5-8 and TRBJ1-1; 8 nucleotides match TRBD1. Germline trimming cut 3 bases from V and 6 bases from J; bases unmatched to any gene: 7. CDR3 length equals 14 residues. Germline values: CDR1 SGHTS, CDR2 YDEGEE. This chain's CDR3 is CASSYGQGNAEAFF. In DNA, the CDR3 is TGTGCCAGCAGCTATGGACAGGGTAACGCTGAAGCTTTCTTT.

This clone was observed once. The rearrangement uses TRBV4-1 and TRBJ2-5; 12 bases line up with TRBD2. The CDR3 runs to 20 residues. V dropped 5 bases and J dropped 2; count of bases not matched to a gene: 18. Germline V gene lookup returns CDR1 MGHRA and CDR2 YSYEKL. In DNA, the CDR3 is TGCGCCAGCAGCTTTCGTCGACTAGCGGGAGTTCTGCCGGAACAAGAGACCCAGTACTTC. This encodes CASSFRRLAGVLPEQETQYF.

The V and J genes are TRBV19 and TRBJ1-6; D unresolved. The V and J ends lost 5 bases and 14 bases respectively, with 19 bases between them. The CDR3 contains 14 residues. From germline, CDR1 is LNHDA and CDR2 SQIVND (reference sequence). The CDR3 region is CASSDRGEARALHF. CDR3 DNA sequence: TGTGCCAGTAGTGATCGGGGTGAGGCGCGAGCCCTCCACTTT.

This clone has only a few counts. The chain has TRBV3-1 (or the pseudogene TRBV3-2) and TRBJ2-3; D is undetermined. Trimming removed 0 bases at V and 0 bases at J, with 10 bases between. CDR1 is LGHDT and CDR2 is YNNKEL in the germline V gene (reference sequence). This CDR3 contains 16 residues. The CDR3 region has the DNA TGTGCCAGCAGCCAAGATCGTCGGTGGAGCACAGATACGCAGTATTTT. Amino acid sequence: CASSQDRRWSTDTQYF.

This chain uses TRBV2 with TRBJ2-5, with 7 nucleotides matching TRBD1. V lost 11 bases, J lost 0 bases, and 6 bases stayed unmatched. This CDR3 has 13 residues. Germline V lookup: CDR1 SNHLY, CDR2 FYNNEI. The CDR3 loop reads CAGRRGYQETQYF. DNA for the CDR3: TGTGCCGGCCGCAGGGGGTACCAAGAGACCCAGTACTTC.

The chain joins TRBV7-8 to TRBJ2-3, with TRBD2 identical over 11 bases. This CDR3 contains 16 residues. CDR1 and CDR2 (germline): SGHVS, FQNEAQ. The V segment lost 4 bases and the J segment 0 bases; nucleotides outside the gene matches: 3. The CDR3 nucleotides are TGTGCCAGCAGCTCCCTAGCGGGGGGAAGCACAGATACGCAGTATTTT. Protein product: CASSSLAGGSTDTQYF. The whole variable domain, remainder taken from reference TRBV7-8 and TRBJ2-3, is GAGVSQSPRYKVAKRGQDVALRCDPISGHVSLFWYQQALGQGPEFLTYFQNEAQLDKSGLPSDRFFAERPEGSVSTLKIQRTQQEDSAVYLCASSSLAGGSTDTQYFGPGTRLTVL.

The V and J genes are TRBV7-2 and TRBJ1-2, with D hard to call. The CDR3 extends over 12 amino acids. Between the trimmed V and J ends, which lost 5 bases and 7 bases, there was a span of 11 bases. Per the germline V gene, CDR1 is SGHTA and CDR2 is FQGNSA. CDR3 DNA sequence: TGTGCCAGCAGCCCCCAGGAGGTTGGCTACACCTTC. It yields the protein CASSPQEVGYTF. Full variable domain (missing parts from reference TRBV7-2 and TRBJ1-2): GAGVSQSPSNKVTEKGKDVELRCDPISGHTALYWYRQSLGQGLEFLIYFQGNSAPDKSGLPSDRFSAERTGGSVSTLTIQRTQQEDSAVYLCASSPQEVGYTFGSGTRLTVV.

This clone was observed a few times. The chain recombines TRBV7-8 with TRBJ1-2; D unclear. The V gene lost 1 base and the J gene lost 4 bases, with 13 bases spanning the gap. Germline-derived CDR1 and CDR2 are SGHVS and FQNEAQ. CDR3 length: 15 amino acids. The CDR3 is CASSLGAGKSYGYTF. The DNA of the CDR3 is TGTGCCAGCAGCTTAGGGGCAGGCAAGAGCTATGGCTACACCTTC.